These T cell receptor beta chains were read from a single sample in a study of T cell changes during pregnancy in multiple sclerosis. Profiling relied on immunoSEQ multiplex PCR, and the TCRdb table lists in-frame clones only, not all of them. The repertoire holds roughly 86,000 clones, with approximately 92% as singletons. The sample here was peripheral blood, taken in the first trimester of pregnancy. These receptor sequences come from a female donor with multiple sclerosis, enrolled in a pregnancy study. Each CDR3 is given with its conserved first and last residue. A D gene is named only where the DNA matches it firmly. For some rows the clone size is stated as once, few or many, or as a class when expanded; others skip it.

clone_size	v_call	j_call	d_call	cdr3_aa	cdr3_nt
.	TRBV11-2	TRBJ2-4	TRBD2	CASSLFPAGGPLNIQYF	TGTGCCAGCAGCTTATTCCCAGCGGGAGGGCCGCTGAACATTCAGTACTTC
.	TRBV18	TRBJ1-5	.	CASSPWGGSGNQPQHF	TGTGCCAGCTCACCATGGGGGGGCAGTGGTAATCAGCCCCAGCATTTT
.	TRBV4-3	TRBJ1-1	.	CASSLFGGYGAFF	TGCGCCAGCAGCCTATTTGGAGGGTATGGAGCTTTCTTT
few	TRBV5-5	TRBJ2-2	TRBD1	CASSRDRPSGGGELFF	TGTGCCAGCAGCCGGGACAGGCCAAGTGGCGGCGGGGAGCTGTTTTTT
.	TRBV19	TRBJ2-1	TRBD2	CASSPGTSDYNEQFF	TGTGCCAGTAGTCCCGGGACTAGTGATTACAATGAGCAGTTCTTC
.	TRBV2	TRBJ2-1	TRBD1	CASSEQGQVSYNEQFF	TGTGCCAGCAGTGAACAGGGACAGGTCTCTTACAATGAGCAGTTCTTC
.	TRBV13	TRBJ2-2	.	CASSLTGELFF	TGTGCCAGCAGCCTCACCGGGGAGCTGTTTTTT
.	TRBV10-3	TRBJ1-2	.	CAISEGQGDGYTF	TGTGCCATCAGTGAGGGGCAGGGTGATGGCTACACCTTC
.	TRBV19	TRBJ2-7	.	CASSKRWDIFTYEQYF	TGTGCCAGTAGTAAACGTTGGGACATCTTCACCTACGAGCAGTACTTC
few	TRBV2	TRBJ1-1	.	CATRVMNTEAFF	TGTGCTACCCGGGTAATGAACACTGAAGCTTTCTTT
.	TRBV5-5	TRBJ1-5	.	CASSLDPRGNQPQHF	TGTGCCAGCAGCTTGGATCCCCGGGGCAATCAGCCCCAGCATTTT
.	TRBV21-1	TRBJ2-2	.	CASSKVAGTSGVTANTGELFF	TGTGCCAGCAGCAAAGTAGCGGGGACTAGCGGGGTGACCGCGAACACCGGGGAGCTGTTTTTT
.	TRBV4-3	TRBJ1-2	.	CASSQVGGLNYGYTF	TGCGCCAGCAGCCAAGTCGGGGGGCTTAACTATGGCTACACCTTC
once	TRBV18	TRBJ2-7	TRBD2	CASSPSAGGPKEQYF	TGTGCCAGCTCACCGTCCGCGGGAGGGCCAAAAGAGCAGTACTTC
.	TRBV27	TRBJ2-7	.	CASSEPGHIYEQYF	TGTGCCAGCAGCGAACCGGGACATATCTACGAGCAGTACTTC
.	TRBV7-9	TRBJ1-5	.	CASSLVGSNQPQHF	TGTGCCAGCAGCTTAGTTGGCTCCAATCAGCCCCAGCATTTT
.	TRBV4-3	TRBJ2-2	TRBD2	CASSQDVAGGGTGELFF	TGCGCCAGCAGCCAAGATGTAGCGGGGGGCGGCACCGGGGAGCTGTTTTTT
.	TRBV20-1	TRBJ1-1	.	CSARDLREAFF	TGCAGTGCTAGAGATCTTCGTGAAGCTTTCTTT
.	TRBV27	TRBJ1-2	.	CASSFGMSYGYTF	TGTGCCAGCAGTTTCGGGATGAGCTATGGCTACACCTTC
.	TRBV6-5	TRBJ2-7	TRBD1	CASRPPGQYYEQYF	TGTGCCAGCAGGCCACCGGGACAGTACTACGAGCAGTACTTC
.	TRBV5-1	TRBJ2-5	TRBD1	CASSQTGARQETQYF	TGCGCCAGCAGCCAAACAGGGGCCCGGCAAGAGACCCAGTACTTC
.	TRBV2	TRBJ1-1	.	CASTLEVQNTEAFF	TGTGCCTCTACTCTCGAGGTGCAGAACACTGAAGCTTTCTTT
.	TRBV19	TRBJ2-5	TRBD2	CASRGTSGRAMETQYF	TGTGCCAGTAGGGGGACTAGCGGGAGGGCGATGGAGACCCAGTACTTC
.	TRBV5-1	TRBJ2-7	TRBD1	CASSLGGQPYEQYF	TGCGCCAGCAGCTTGGGGGGACAGCCCTACGAGCAGTACTTC
.	TRBV7-9	TRBJ2-1	TRBD2	CASSPPGLAGYNEQFF	TGTGCCAGCAGCCCGCCTGGGCTAGCGGGGTACAATGAGCAGTTCTTC
.	TRBV7-9	TRBJ1-1	.	CASRGQDTKAFF	TGTGCCAGCAGGGGACAAGACACTAAAGCTTTCTTT
.	TRBV6-1	TRBJ1-5	.	CASSEGRGGPQPQHF	TGTGCCAGCAGTGAGGGTAGGGGGGGGCCTCAGCCCCAGCATTTT
.	TRBV5-6	TRBJ2-1	.	CASSLVGEGSEQFF	TGTGCCAGCAGCCTGGTTGGTGAGGGTTCGGAGCAGTTCTTC
.	TRBV6-5	TRBJ2-5	.	CASSKEGHPPETQYF	TGTGCCAGCAGCAAGGAGGGCCATCCGCCGGAGACCCAGTACTTC
few	TRBV7-2	TRBJ2-1	.	CASSLFSQGRYNEQFF	TGTGCCAGCAGCTTATTCAGCCAGGGAAGGTACAATGAGCAGTTCTTC
.	TRBV5-4	TRBJ2-7	TRBD2	CASSRGTSNPYF	TGTGCCAGCAGCAGGGGGACTAGCAATCCGTACTTC
.	TRBV5-4	TRBJ2-7	TRBD2	CASSLGGWDGLAVEQYF	TGTGCCAGCAGCTTGGGAGGTTGGGACGGACTAGCGGTCGAGCAGTACTTC
.	TRBV19	TRBJ1-5	TRBD1	CASAGQGRDQPQHF	TGTGCCAGTGCGGGACAGGGGCGGGATCAGCCCCAGCATTTT
once	TRBV29-1	TRBJ2-7	TRBD1	CSVDTGAGYEQYF	TGCAGCGTCGACACAGGGGCCGGCTACGAGCAGTACTTC
.	TRBV11-3	TRBJ2-3	TRBD1	CASSFGQGGLTDTQYF	TGTGCCAGCAGCTTTGGACAGGGGGGACTAACAGATACGCAGTATTTT
once	TRBV9	TRBJ2-1	.	CASSVDPGSYNEQFF	TGTGCCAGCAGCGTTGATCCGGGCTCCTACAATGAGCAGTTCTTC
.	TRBV6-6	TRBJ2-7	TRBD1	CASTTPPGQGTYEQYF	TGTGCCAGCACTACCCCTCCGGGACAGGGTACTTACGAGCAGTACTTC
.	TRBV18	TRBJ2-3	TRBD2	CASSPVVAGDTQYF	TGTGCCAGCTCACCGGTGGTAGCGGGAGATACGCAGTATTTT
.	TRBV5-6	TRBJ2-7	TRBD2	CASSPAGTSVSGYEQYF	TGTGCCAGCAGCCCGGCCGGGACTAGCGTCTCTGGGTACGAGCAGTACTTC
.	TRBV20-1	TRBJ2-1	.	CSASRAYLLFF	TGCAGTGCTAGCAGGGCTTATTTACTGTTCTTC
.	TRBV9	TRBJ2-1	.	CASSVDRGTSLDEQFF	TGTGCCAGCAGCGTAGATCGGGGGACGTCGCTGGATGAGCAGTTCTTC